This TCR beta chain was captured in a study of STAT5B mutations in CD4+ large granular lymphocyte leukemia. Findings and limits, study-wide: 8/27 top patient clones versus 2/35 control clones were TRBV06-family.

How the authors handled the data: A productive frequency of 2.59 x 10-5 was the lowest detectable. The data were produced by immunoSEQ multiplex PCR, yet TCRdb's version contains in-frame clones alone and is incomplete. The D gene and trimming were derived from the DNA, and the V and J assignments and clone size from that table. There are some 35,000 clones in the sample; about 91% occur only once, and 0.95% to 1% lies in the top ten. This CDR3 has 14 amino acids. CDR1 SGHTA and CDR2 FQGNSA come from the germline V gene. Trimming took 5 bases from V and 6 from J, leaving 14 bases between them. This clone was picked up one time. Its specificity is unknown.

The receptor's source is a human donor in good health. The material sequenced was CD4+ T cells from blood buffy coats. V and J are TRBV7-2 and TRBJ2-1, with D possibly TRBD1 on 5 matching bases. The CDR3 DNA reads TGTGCCAGCAGCCCAAGGGGAAGCCTCAATGAGCAGTTCTTC. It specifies CASSPRGSLNEQFF.